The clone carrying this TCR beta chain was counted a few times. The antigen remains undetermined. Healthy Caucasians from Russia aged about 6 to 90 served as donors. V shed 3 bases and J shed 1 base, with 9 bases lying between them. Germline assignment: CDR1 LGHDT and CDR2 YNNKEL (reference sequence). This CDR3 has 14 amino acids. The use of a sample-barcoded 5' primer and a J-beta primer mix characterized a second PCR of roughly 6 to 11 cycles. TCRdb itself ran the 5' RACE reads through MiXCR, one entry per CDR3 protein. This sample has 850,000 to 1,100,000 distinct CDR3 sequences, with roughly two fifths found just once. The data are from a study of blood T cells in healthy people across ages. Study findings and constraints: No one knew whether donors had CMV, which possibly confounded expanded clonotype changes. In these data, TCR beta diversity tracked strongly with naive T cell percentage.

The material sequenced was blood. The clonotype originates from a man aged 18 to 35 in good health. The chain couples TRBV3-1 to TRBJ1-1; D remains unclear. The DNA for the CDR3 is TGTGCCAGCAGCCACGGCCTCCGGAACACTGAAGCTTTCTTT. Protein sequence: CASSHGLRNTEAFF.